What follows are 17 T cell receptor beta chains derived from one specimen sequenced in a study of cytomegalovirus exposure and HLA in healthy donors. The PCR contained 60 Vbeta and 13 Jbeta primers. The protocol was immunoSEQ multiplex PCR, while the TCRdb copy is restricted to in-frame clones and leaves out a portion. This sample contains over 100,000 clones. Sample: PBMCs. All receptors come from a young man in good health and CMV-seronegative.

The chain combines TRBV4-1 with TRBJ2-5; 11 nucleotides match TRBD2. The V gene's germline CDR1 is MGHRA and CDR2 YSYEKL. The CDR3 is 16 residues long. V shed 8 bases and J 4 bases; nucleotides not matched to a gene: 12. The CDR3 DNA is TGCGCCAGCGGCACCATAGCGGGGGGGCTTGGAGAGACCCAGTACTTC. Its protein product is CASGTIAGGLGETQYF.

The chain recombines TRBV11-2 with TRBJ2-3, with a weak D call TRBD1 (6 bases). Trimming cost V 5 bases and J 4 bases, with 13 bases left between them. CDR3 size: 14 residues. The germline V gene encodes CDR1 SGHAT and CDR2 FQNNGV. The chain's CDR3 is CASSPKQGPDTQYF. CDR3 sequence (DNA): TGTGCCAGCAGCCCCAAACAGGGCCCAGATACGCAGTATTTT.

The chain is built from TRBV6-6 and TRBJ2-1, with 7 nucleotides matching TRBD1. CDR1 is MNHNY and CDR2 is SVGAGI in the germline V gene (reference sequence). The CDR3 consists of 14 residues. V was pared by 6 bases and J by 7 bases, with 9 bases of the junction left unmatched. CDR3 DNA sequence: TGTGCCAGCAGGCTAGAACAGGGGTGGAATGAGCAGTTCTTC. Its protein product is CASRLEQGWNEQFF.

The chain is built from TRBV7-6 and TRBJ2-3, with 8 nucleotides matching TRBD2. Per the germline V gene, CDR1 is SGHVS and CDR2 is FNYEAQ. This CDR3 is built from 16 residues. Trimming at V came to 5 bases and at J to 0 bases, leaving 7 bases not matched to a gene. CDR3 nucleotide sequence: TGTGCCAGCAGCCCGCTTAGCGGGGCTAGCACAGATACGCAGTATTTT. The encoded protein is CASSPLSGASTDTQYF.

The chain has TRBV28 and TRBJ2-1, with 7 positions matching TRBD1. V shed 4 bases, J shed 6 bases, and the junction held 9 bases outside the gene matches. The V gene's germline CDR1 is MDHEN and CDR2 SYDVKM. The CDR3 is made up of 15 amino acids. The CDR3 DNA is TGTGCCAGCAGTTACTCCGACAGGGTTGGCAATGAGCAGTTCTTC. It is translated as CASSYSDRVGNEQFF. Variable domain in full (rest from reference TRBV28 and TRBJ2-1): DVKVTQSSRYLVKRTGEKVFLECVQDMDHENMFWYRQDPGLGLRLIYFSYDVKMKEKGDIPEGYSVSREKKERFSLILESASTNQTSMYLCASSYSDRVGNEQFFGPGTRLTVL.

This rearrangement joins TRBV29-1 to TRBJ2-3, with D tentatively TRBD2 (6 bases). Germline CDR1 is SQVTM and CDR2 is ANQGSEA. The CDR3 has 12 amino acids. V was pared by 6 bases and J by 2 bases, with 9 bases between. The CDR3 bases are TGCAGCGTGGGGACTCACACAGATACGCAGTATTTT. Translating it yields CSVGTHTDTQYF.

The genes are TRBV4-2 and TRBJ2-5; 13 bases fit TRBD2. This CDR3 region has 16 residues. V dropped 4 bases and J dropped 4; count of bases not matched to a gene: 6. Germline values: CDR1 LGHNA, CDR2 YNFKEQ. In nucleotides, the CDR3 is TGTGCCAGCAGCCCTCGACTAGCGGGAGGAGGAGAGACCCAGTACTTC. This codes for CASSPRLAGGGETQYF.

This chain connects TRBV29-1 to TRBJ1-3; D ambiguous. CDR3 length equals 11 residues. Trimming took 7 bases from V and 5 from J, leaving 9 bases between them. The germline V gene encodes CDR1 SQVTM and CDR2 ANQGSEA. The CDR3 sequence is CSADFRNTIYF. CDR3 in DNA: TGCAGCGCAGATTTTCGAAACACCATATATTTT.

About this clone itself: Relative to the germline gene, one junction end is altered; a read error may explain this. The rearrangement links TRBV7-7 to TRBJ2-1, with TRBD1 identical over 10 bases. Germline CDR1 SSHAT, CDR2 FNYEAQ (reference sequence). The CDR3 length is 16 residues. The CDR3 is CASSIGTGDYLGEQFF. Here the CDR3 DNA reads TGTGCTAGCAGCATAGGGACAGGGGACTACCTTGGTGAGCAGTTCTTC.

The CDR3 DNA reads as TGTGCCAGCAGCTTGGAGGGAACCCACTACGAGCAGTACTTC. This codes for CASSLEGTHYEQYF. The gene calls are TRBV7-9 and TRBJ2-7; D perhaps matches TRBD2 (6 bases). The CDR3 loop spans 14 amino acids. Germline CDR1 and CDR2: SEHNR and FQNEAQ (reference sequence). With 3 bases removed from V and 3 bases from J, the gap between germline ends came to 12 bases.

This chain joins TRBV5-1 and TRBJ2-7; D not certain. Trimming cost V 0 bases and J 7 bases, with 14 bases left between them. Germline V gene sequence: CDR1 SGHRS, CDR2 YFSETQ. CDR3 length: 14 amino acids. The CDR3 loop is CASSLGSPSLEQYF. Written as DNA, the CDR3 is TGCGCCAGCAGCTTGGGTTCTCCATCCCTAGAGCAGTACTTC.

DNA for the CDR3: TGTGCCAGCAGCGTAGTCCCAGGGGGCGACGAGCAGTACTTC. It encodes CASSVVPGGDEQYF. The J gene is TRBJ2-7, the V gene TRBV9, with 8 nucleotides matching TRBD1. The CDR3 spans 14 residues. J lost 5 bases, V lost 0 bases, and 4 bases had no gene match. Germline CDR1 SGDLS, CDR2 YYNGEE.

This chain joins TRBV12-5 and TRBJ2-3; 10 bases are shared with TRBD2. The CDR3 is 14 residues long. After removal of 5 bases from V and 2 bases from J, the junction contained 1 base not matched to a gene. Per germline, CDR1 LGHNT and CDR2 FRNRAP. Written as DNA, the CDR3 is TGTGCTAGTGGTGGACTAGCGGACACAGATACGCAGTATTTT. Amino acids: CASGGLADTDTQYF.

The chain is built from TRBV29-1 and TRBJ2-2; D is possibly TRBD2 (5 bases). The V gene's germline CDR1 is SQVTM and CDR2 ANQGSEA. Trimming pared 6 bases from V and 0 bases from J, leaving 11 bases between. CDR3 length: 14 amino acids. CDR3 coding DNA: TGCAGCGTGGCGGGCATCGCGAACACCGGGGAGCTGTTTTTT. Residues: CSVAGIANTGELFF.

V and J are TRBV5-1 and TRBJ2-5; no reliable D call. Judging by the DNA end, TRBJ2-7 fits better; the J call may be wrong. This CDR3 has 14 amino acids. Germline V CDR1 and CDR2: SGHRS, YFSETQ. DNA of the CDR3: TGCGCCAGCAGCTTGGGCGCAGACTCCTACGAGCAGTACTTC. It encodes CASSLGADSYEQYF.

This chain joins TRBV27 and TRBJ1-1; unclear D gene. V lost 7 bases, J lost 0 bases, and 6 bases lay in between. The CDR3 runs 12 residues. In germline, CDR1 is MNHEY, CDR2 SMNVEV (reference sequence). CDR3 sequence: CASKSVNTEAFF. CDR3 bases: TGTGCCAGCAAATCTGTGAACACTGAAGCTTTCTTT.

The chain employs TRBV19 and TRBJ2-7, with 10 nucleotides matching TRBD1. J was trimmed by 4 bases and V by 4 bases; bases with no gene match: 22. Germline CDR1 and CDR2: LNHDA and SQIVND (reference sequence). The CDR3 spans 20 residues. This chain's CDR3 is CASSTSLDRGRARGGYEQYF. The CDR3 nucleotides read TGTGCCAGTAGTACATCACTAGACAGGGGGCGCGCCAGAGGGGGTTACGAGCAGTACTTC.